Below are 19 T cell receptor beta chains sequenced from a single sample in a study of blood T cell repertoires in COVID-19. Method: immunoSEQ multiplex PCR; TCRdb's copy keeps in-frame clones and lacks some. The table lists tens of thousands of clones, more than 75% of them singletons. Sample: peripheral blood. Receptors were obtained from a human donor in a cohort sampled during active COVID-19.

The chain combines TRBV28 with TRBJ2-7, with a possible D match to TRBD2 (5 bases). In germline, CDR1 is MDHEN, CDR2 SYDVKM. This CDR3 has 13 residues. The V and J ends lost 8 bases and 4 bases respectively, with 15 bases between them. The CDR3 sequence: CASYSVFGYEQYF. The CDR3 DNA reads TGTGCCAGCTATAGCGTTTTTGGGTACGAGCAGTACTTC.

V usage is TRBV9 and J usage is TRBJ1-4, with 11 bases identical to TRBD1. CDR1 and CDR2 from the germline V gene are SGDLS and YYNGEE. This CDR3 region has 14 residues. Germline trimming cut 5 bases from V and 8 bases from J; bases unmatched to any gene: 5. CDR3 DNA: TGTGCCAGCAGTACCGGGACAGGGGGAGAAAAACTGTTTTTT. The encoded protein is CASSTGTGGEKLFF. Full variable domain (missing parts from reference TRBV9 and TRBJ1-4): DSGVTQTPKHLITATGQRVTLRCSPRSGDLSVYWYQQSLDQGLQFLIQYYNGEERAKGNILERFSAQQFPDLHSELNLSSLELGDSALYFCASSTGTGGEKLFFGSGTQLSVL.

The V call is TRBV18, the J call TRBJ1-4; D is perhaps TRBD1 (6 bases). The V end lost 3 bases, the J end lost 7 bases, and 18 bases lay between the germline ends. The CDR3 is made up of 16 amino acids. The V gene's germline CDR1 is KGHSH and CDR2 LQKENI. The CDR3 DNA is TGTGCCAGCTCACCGACCCCGGGGGGCACGGGTGAAAAACTGTTTTTT. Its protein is CASSPTPGGTGEKLFF. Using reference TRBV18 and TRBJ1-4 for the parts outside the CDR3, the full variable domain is NAGVMQNPRHLVRRRGQEARLRCSPMKGHSHVYWYRQLPEEGLKFMVYLQKENIIDESGMPKERFSAEFPKEGPSILRIQQVVRGDSAAYFCASSPTPGGTGEKLFFGSGTQLSVL.

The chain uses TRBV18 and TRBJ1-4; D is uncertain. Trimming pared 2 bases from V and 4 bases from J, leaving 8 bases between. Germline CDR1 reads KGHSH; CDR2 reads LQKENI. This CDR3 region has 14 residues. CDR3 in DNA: TGTGCCAGCTCACCAGAGACACTTAATGAAAAACTGTTTTTT. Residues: CASSPETLNEKLFF.

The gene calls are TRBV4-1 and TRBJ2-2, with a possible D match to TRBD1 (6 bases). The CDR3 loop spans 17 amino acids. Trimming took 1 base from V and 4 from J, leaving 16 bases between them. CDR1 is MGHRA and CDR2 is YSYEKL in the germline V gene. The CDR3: CASSQGNRARSTGELFF. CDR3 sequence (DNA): TGCGCCAGCAGCCAAGGAAACAGGGCTCGAAGCACCGGGGAGCTGTTTTTT.

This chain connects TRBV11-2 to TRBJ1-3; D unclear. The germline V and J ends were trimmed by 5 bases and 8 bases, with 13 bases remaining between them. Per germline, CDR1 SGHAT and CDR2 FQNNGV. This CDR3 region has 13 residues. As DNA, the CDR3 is TGTGCCAGCAGCCTGGTCGGGATTCACACCATATATTTT. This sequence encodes CASSLVGIHTIYF.

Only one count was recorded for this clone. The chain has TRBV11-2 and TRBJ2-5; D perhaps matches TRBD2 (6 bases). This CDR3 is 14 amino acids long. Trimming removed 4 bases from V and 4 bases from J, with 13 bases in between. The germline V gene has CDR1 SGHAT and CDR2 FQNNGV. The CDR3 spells CASSSTSRAETQYF. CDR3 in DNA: TGTGCCAGCAGCTCGACTAGTAGGGCAGAGACCCAGTACTTC.

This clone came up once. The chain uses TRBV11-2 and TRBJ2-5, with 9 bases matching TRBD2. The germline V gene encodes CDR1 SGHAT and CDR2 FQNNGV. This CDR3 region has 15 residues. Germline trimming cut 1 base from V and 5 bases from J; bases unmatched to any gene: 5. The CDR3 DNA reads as TGTGCCAGCAGCTTAGTAGGGACTAGCCTTGAGACCCAGTACTTC. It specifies CASSLVGTSLETQYF.

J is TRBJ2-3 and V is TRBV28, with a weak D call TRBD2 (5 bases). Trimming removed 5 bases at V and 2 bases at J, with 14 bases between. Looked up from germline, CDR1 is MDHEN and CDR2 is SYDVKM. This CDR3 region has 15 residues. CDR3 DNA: TGTGCCAGCAGTATTGTCGGGATTGTCACAGATACGCAGTATTTT. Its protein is CASSIVGIVTDTQYF.

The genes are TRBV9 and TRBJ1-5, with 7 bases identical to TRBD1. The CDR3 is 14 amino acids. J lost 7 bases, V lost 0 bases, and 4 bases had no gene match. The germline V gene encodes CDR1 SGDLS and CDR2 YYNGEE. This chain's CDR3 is CASSVDQGGQPQHF. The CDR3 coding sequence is TGTGCCAGCAGCGTAGACCAGGGGGGACAGCCCCAGCATTTT. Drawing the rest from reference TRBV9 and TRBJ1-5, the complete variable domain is DSGVTQTPKHLITATGQRVTLRCSPRSGDLSVYWYQQSLDQGLQFLIQYYNGEERAKGNILERFSAQQFPDLHSELNLSSLELGDSALYFCASSVDQGGQPQHFGDGTRLSIL.

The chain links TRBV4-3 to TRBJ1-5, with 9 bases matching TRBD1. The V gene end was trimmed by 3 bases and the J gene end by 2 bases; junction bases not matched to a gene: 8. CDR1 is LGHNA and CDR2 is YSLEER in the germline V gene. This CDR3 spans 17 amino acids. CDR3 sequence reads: CASSQGTGGWGNQPQHF. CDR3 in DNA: TGCGCCAGCAGCCAGGGAACAGGGGGCTGGGGCAATCAGCCCCAGCATTTT.

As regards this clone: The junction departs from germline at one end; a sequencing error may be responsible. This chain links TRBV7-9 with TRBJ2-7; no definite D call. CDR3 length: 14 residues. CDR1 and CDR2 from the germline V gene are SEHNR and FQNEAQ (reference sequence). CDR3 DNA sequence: TGTGCCAGCAGCCCCGAGTTAGTCTCCAACGAGCAGTACTTC. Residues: CASSPELVSNEQYF.

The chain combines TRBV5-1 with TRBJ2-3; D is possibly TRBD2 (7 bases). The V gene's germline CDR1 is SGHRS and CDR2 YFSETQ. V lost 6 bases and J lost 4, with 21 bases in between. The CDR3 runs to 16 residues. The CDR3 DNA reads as TGCGCCAGCAACTCTGGGGCCGGCGGGGGCGCAGATACGCAGTATTTT. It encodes CASNSGAGGGADTQYF.

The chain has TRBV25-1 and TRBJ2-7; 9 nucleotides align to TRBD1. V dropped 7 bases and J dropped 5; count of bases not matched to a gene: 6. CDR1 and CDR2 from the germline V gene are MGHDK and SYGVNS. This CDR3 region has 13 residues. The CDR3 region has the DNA TGTGCCAGCAAGTCCCGACAGGGGGACGAGCAGTACTTC. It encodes CASKSRQGDEQYF.

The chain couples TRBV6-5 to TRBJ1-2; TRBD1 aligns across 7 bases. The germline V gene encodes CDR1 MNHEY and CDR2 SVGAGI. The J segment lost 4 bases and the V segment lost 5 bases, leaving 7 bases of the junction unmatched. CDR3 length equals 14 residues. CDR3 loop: CASSPDRDGYGYTF. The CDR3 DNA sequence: TGTGCCAGCAGTCCAGACAGGGACGGCTATGGCTACACCTTC.

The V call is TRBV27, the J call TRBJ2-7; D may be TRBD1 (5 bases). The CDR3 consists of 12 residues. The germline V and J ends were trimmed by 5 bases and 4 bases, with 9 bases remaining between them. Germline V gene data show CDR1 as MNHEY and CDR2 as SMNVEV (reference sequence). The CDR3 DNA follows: TGTGCCAGCAGTACTCAGGGTTACGAGCAGTACTTC. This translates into CASSTQGYEQYF.

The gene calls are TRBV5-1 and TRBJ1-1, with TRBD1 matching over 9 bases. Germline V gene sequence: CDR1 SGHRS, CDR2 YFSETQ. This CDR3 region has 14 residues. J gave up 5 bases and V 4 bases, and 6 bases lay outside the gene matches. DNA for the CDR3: TGCGCCAGCAGCCCGGGACAGGGTAATACTGAAGCTTTCTTT. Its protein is CASSPGQGNTEAFF.

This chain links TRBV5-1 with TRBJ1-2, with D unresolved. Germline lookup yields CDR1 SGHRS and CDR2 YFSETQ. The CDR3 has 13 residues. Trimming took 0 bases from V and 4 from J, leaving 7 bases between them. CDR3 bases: TGCGCCAGCAGCTTGGGTCAGGTCTATGGCTACACCTTC. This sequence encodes CASSLGQVYGYTF.

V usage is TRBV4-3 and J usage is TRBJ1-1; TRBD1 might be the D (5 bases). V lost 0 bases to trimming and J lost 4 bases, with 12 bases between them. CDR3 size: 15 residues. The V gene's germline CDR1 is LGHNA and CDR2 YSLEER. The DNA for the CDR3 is TGCGCCAGCAGCCAAGATCGTGCGGGGGGCACTGAAGCTTTCTTT. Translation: CASSQDRAGGTEAFF.